These T cell receptor beta chains were read from a single sample in a study of cytomegalovirus exposure and HLA in healthy donors. Data came from immunoSEQ multiplex PCR; TCRdb stores just in-frame clones and leaves some out. The profile shows some 150,000 clones, about 85% of them singletons. Sequences were obtained from PBMCs. Source of these receptors: a young woman in good health and CMV-seronegative. CDR3s include the opening cysteine and the closing phenylalanine or tryptophan.

J | V | CDR3
TRBJ1-4 | TRBV11-2 | CASNSGLLGVDEKLFF
- | TRBV14 | CASSRKQYEQYF
TRBJ1-2 | TRBV7-6 | CASSFGQGASNYGYTF
TRBJ2-5 | TRBV6-1 | CASSVAETPGETQYF
TRBJ2-1 | TRBV5-1 | CASSLAPSISNEQFF
TRBJ2-5 | TRBV18 | CASSPGQTFGETQYF
TRBJ1-6 | TRBV30 | CAWSASGVGSPLHF
TRBJ1-6 | TRBV4-3 | CASSPGGSSPLHF
- | TRBV6-1 | CASSARWGLAGFGEQYF
TRBJ1-4 | TRBV5-1 | CASRGATNEKLFF
TRBJ2-7 | TRBV6-5 | CASSRGTGVYEQYF
TRBJ2-1 | TRBV2 | CASSVGGYNEQFF
TRBJ2-3 | TRBV29-1 | CSVRDIGTDTQYF
TRBJ1-5 | TRBV19 | CASSIGTGPQHF
TRBJ2-1 | TRBV27 | CASSLFPSIDPNEQFF
TRBJ2-6 | TRBV11-3 | CASSLGTGGGGADVLTF